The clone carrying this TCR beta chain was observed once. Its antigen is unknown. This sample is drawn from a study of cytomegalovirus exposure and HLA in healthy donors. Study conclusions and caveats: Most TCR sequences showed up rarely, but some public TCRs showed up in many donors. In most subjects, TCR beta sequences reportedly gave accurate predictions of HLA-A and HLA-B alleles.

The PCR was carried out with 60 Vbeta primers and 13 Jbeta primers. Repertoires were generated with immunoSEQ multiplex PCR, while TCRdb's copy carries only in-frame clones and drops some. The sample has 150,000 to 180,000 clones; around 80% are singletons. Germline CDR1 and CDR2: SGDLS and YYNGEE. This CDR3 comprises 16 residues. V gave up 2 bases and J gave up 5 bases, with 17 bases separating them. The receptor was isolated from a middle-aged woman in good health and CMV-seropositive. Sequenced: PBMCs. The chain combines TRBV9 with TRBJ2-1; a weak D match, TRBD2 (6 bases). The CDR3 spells CASSVATRTSHNEQFF. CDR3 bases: TGTGCCAGCAGCGTCGCTACCCGTACTAGCCACAATGAGCAGTTCTTC.